The sequence of this T cell receptor (beta chain) was determined in a study of blood T cell repertoires in COVID-19. The overall study: Donors of Cohort 3 who recovered were those that had two negative PCRs, clearance, or symptom resolution. From T cells, B-cell-depleted T cells, or PBMCs came the material, which was cDNA or gDNA. Collection of acute and convalescent COVID-19 samples took place in the United States, Italy and Spain.

Clones were sequenced by immunoSEQ multiplex PCR, and TCRdb holds only the in-frame ones, with some missing. Of around 300,000 clones detected, 88% appear once; the ten largest clones hold 2% to 2.5%. Assignments of participants to cohorts depended upon their own reported clinical history. This CDR3 contains 13 residues. Between the trimmed V and J ends, which lost 4 bases and 10 bases, there was a span of 11 bases. Germline values: CDR1 ENHRY, CDR2 SYGVKD. The TCR sequence derives from a woman aged 55-70 years in a cohort exposed to, infected with or recovered from COVID-19 (not recorded which). The sample was PBMCs or T cells enriched from blood (not recorded which). The V and J genes are TRBV10-3 and TRBJ1-6; no definite D call. CDR3 amino acids: CAISVDGESPLHF. CDR3 DNA: TGTGCCATCAGTGTCGACGGAGAGTCACCCCTCCACTTT.